This T cell receptor (beta chain) came from a study of control samples from healthy donors and cancer patients. Germline trimming cut 2 bases from V and 7 bases from J; bases unmatched to any gene: 7. This CDR3 is built from 15 residues. Germline V gene sequence: CDR1 MDHEN, CDR2 SYDVKM. TCRdb keeps only in-frame clones here, not all; method: immunoSEQ multiplex PCR. This table has some 130,000 clones, 75% to 95% appearing once. Sequenced input: blood. The receptor was isolated from a man aged 35-49 years in good health. This chain joins TRBV28 and TRBJ1-4, with 7 bases aligning to TRBD1. The CDR3 DNA follows: TGTGCCAGCAGTTTACCTTTAGGGGGCCTTGAAAAACTGTTTTTT. Its translation is CASSLPLGGLEKLFF.